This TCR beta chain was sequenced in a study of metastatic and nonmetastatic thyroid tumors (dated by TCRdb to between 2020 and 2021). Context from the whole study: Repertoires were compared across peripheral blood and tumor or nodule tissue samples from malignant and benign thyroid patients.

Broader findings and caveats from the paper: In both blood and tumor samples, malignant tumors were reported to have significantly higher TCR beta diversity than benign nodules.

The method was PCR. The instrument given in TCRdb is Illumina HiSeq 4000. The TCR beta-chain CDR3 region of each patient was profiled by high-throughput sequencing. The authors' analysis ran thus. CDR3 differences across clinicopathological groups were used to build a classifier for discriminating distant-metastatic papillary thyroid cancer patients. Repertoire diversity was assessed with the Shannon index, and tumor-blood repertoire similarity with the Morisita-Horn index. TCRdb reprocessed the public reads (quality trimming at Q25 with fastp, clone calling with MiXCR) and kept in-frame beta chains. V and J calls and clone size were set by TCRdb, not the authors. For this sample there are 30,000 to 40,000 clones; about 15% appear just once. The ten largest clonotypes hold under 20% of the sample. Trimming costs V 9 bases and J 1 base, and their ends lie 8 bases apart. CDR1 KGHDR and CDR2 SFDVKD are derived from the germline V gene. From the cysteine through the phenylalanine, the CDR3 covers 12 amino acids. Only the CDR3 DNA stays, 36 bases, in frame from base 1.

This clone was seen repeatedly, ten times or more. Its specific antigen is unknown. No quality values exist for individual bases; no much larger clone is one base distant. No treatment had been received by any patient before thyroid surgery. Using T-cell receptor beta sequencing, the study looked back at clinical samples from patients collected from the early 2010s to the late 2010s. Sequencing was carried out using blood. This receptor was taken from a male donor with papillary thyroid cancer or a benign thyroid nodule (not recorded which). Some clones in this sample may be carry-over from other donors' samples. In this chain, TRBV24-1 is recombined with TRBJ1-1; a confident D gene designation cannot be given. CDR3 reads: CATSRGNTEAFF. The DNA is TGTGCCACCTCTAGAGGGAACACTGAAGCTTTCTTT.